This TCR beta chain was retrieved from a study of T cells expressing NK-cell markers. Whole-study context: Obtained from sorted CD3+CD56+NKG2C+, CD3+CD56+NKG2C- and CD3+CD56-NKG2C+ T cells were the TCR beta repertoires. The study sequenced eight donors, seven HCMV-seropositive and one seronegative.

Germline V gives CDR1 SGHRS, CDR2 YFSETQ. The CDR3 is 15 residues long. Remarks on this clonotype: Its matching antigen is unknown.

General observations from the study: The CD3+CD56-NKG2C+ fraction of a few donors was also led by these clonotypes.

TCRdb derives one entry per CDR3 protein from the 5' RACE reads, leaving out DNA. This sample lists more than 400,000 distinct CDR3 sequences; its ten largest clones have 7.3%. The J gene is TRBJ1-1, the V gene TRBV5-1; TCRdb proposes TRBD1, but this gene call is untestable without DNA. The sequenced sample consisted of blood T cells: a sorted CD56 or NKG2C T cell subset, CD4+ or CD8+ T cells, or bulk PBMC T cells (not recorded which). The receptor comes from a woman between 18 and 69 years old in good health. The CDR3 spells CASSPRTGASLEAFF.